The 23 T cell receptor beta chains in this list originate from one sample, sequenced in a study of glioma-infiltrating T cells. Amplification of TCR alpha and beta CDR3 regions from RNA used iRepertoire nested multiplex PCR. TCRdb ran MiXCR on the multiplex PCR reads and lists one entry per CDR3 protein. The table has approximately 110,000 distinct CDR3 sequences, 20% to 25% seen once. Sequenced sample: glioma tissue, nonneoplastic brain tissue, or PBMCs (not recorded which). These receptors were obtained from a human donor with low-grade glioma or glioblastoma, undergoing nonglioma brain surgery, or in good health (not recorded which).

The table lists this clonotype with many counts. The V call is TRBV10-3, the J call TRBJ1-6; D is uncertain. Trimming stripped 7 bases from V and 4 bases from J, with 11 bases between. Germline CDR1 ENHRY, CDR2 SYGVKD. The CDR3 is 14 amino acids. The CDR3 coding sequence is TGTGCCATCACCCTGGACGCATATAATTCACCCCTCCACTTT. Its protein is CAITLDAYNSPLHF.

A remark on this clonotype: Being one base from a much bigger clone, this may be a read error. The rearrangement joins TRBV29-1 to TRBJ2-7, with unresolved D. Germline values: CDR1 SQVTM, CDR2 ANQGSEA. The CDR3 totals 11 residues. In DNA form, the CDR3 reads TGCAGCGTCCTATCTACCTACGAGCAGCACTTC. It yields the protein CSVLSTYEQHF.

The sample holds many counts of this clonotype. This sequence joins TRBV7-9 and TRBJ2-7, with D possibly TRBD1 on 5 matching bases. CDR1 SEHNR and CDR2 FQNEAQ come from the germline V gene (reference sequence). Trimming removed 5 bases from V and 4 bases from J, with 15 bases in between. The CDR3 is 14 amino acids. DNA for the CDR3: TGTGCCAGCAGCGACACAGGTGGACAATACGAGCAGTACTTC. It codes for CASSDTGGQYEQYF.

This clonotype was observed at least ten times. CDR3 residues: CASSRGWSTSYEQYF. Here the CDR3 DNA reads TGTGCCAGCAGCCGGGGGTGGTCCACCTCCTACGAGCAGTACTTC. The V gene is TRBV27, the J gene TRBJ2-7; possible D gene TRBD2, 6 bases. The germline V gene encodes CDR1 MNHEY and CDR2 SMNVEV (reference sequence). V was cut by 6 bases and J by 0 bases, with 15 bases left in between. The CDR3 is made up of 15 amino acids.

This clonotype was picked up many times. The chain couples TRBV6-1 to TRBJ2-3; 7 bases agree with TRBD2. CDR3 length: 15 residues. Germline-derived CDR1 and CDR2 are MNHNS and SASEGT. Unmatched junction bases numbered 11, after V lost 6 bases and J lost 5 bases. The CDR3 here is CASRASGGGRDTQYF. CDR3 DNA sequence: TGTGCCAGCAGGGCTAGCGGAGGAGGAAGAGATACGCAGTATTTT.

Details on this clonotype: A much larger clonotype is one base distant, so this may be a read error. The genes are TRBV3-1 and TRBJ1-2; no reliable D call. The CDR3 sequence is 18 residues long. V dropped 1 base and J dropped 3 bases, with 21 bases sitting between them. Germline V lookup: CDR1 LGHDT, CDR2 YNNKEL (reference sequence). The CDR3 region has the DNA TGTGCCAGCAGCCAAGTGGGTGAGGGCCCCTCCTATGACTATGGCTACACCTTC. Protein: CASSQVGEGPSYDYGYTF.

Ten or more counts support this clonotype. J is TRBJ2-7 and V is TRBV20-1; 11 nucleotides match TRBD2. J gave up 2 bases and V 5 bases, and 5 bases lay outside the gene matches. The germline V gene encodes CDR1 DFQATT and CDR2 SNEGSKA (reference sequence). The CDR3 spans 14 residues. The CDR3 loop is CSAPGTSGTYEQYF. CDR3 in DNA: TGCAGTGCTCCCGGGACTAGCGGAACCTACGAGCAGTACTTC.

Worth noting for this clonotype: One end of the junction fails to match germline, which may point to a read error. The chain is built from TRBV6-5 and TRBJ2-1, with D possibly being TRBD1 (5 bases). CDR3 length: 13 amino acids. CDR1 and CDR2 (germline): MNHEY, SVGAGI. As DNA, the CDR3 is TGTGCTAGCAAAACAGGCAATACCAATGAGCAGCTCTTC. Translating it yields CASKTGNTNEQLF.

In regard to this clonotype: One end of the junction varies from germline; a read error may be responsible. The V gene is TRBV4-3, the J gene TRBJ2-3; 11 bases line up with TRBD2. The germline V gene encodes CDR1 LGHNA and CDR2 YSLEER. The length of the CDR3 is 17 residues. The CDR3 coding sequence is TGCGTCAGCAGCCAAGGAGTTAGCGGGAGGGCCACAGATACGCAGTATTTT. It encodes CVSSQGVSGRATDTQYF.

This clonotype was observed many times. This chain uses TRBV27 with TRBJ1-3; 9 nucleotides agree with TRBD1. Germline V CDR1 and CDR2: MNHEY, SMNVEV (reference sequence). The CDR3 extends over 16 amino acids. V lost 5 bases, J lost 1 base, and 6 bases stayed unmatched. DNA for the CDR3: TGTGCCAGCAGTCCGGGACAGGGAAGATCTGGAAACACCATATATTTT. Translating it yields CASSPGQGRSGNTIYF.

The chain employs TRBV29-1 and TRBJ2-2; no definite D call. The CDR3 is made up of 11 amino acids. Trimming shortened V by 4 bases and J by 4 bases, and 4 bases separated the two germline ends. From germline, CDR1 is SQVTM and CDR2 ANQGSEA. The CDR3 DNA sequence: TGCAGCGTTGCCGTCACCGGGGAGCTGTTTTTT. This encodes CSVAVTGELFF.

This clonotype was observed a few times. The V gene is TRBV7-3, the J gene TRBJ2-3; TRBD1 aligns across 10 bases. J lost 5 bases, V lost 5 bases, and 10 bases had no gene match. Germline lookup yields CDR1 SGHTA and CDR2 FQGTGA. The CDR3 sequence is 16 residues long. This chain's CDR3 is CASSPQDRGRGDTQYF. DNA for the CDR3: TGTGCCAGCAGCCCCCAAGACAGGGGGCGGGGAGATACGCAGTATTTT.

The sample holds one count of this clonotype. An end of the junction does not agree with germline; a read error may underlie this. This sequence joins TRBV4-1 and TRBJ2-4, with D possibly being TRBD1 or TRBD2 (6 bases each). The V gene's germline CDR1 is MGHRA and CDR2 YSYEKL. This CDR3 spans 16 amino acids. CDR3 loop: CASSRDVASTGDIEYF. The CDR3 DNA sequence: TGCGCCAGCAGCCGCGACGTAGCGTCAACGGGGGACATTGAGTACTTC.

This clonotype was counted many times. The CDR3 here is CASSLDGPTEAFF. The CDR3 bases are TGTGCCAGCAGCCTGGACGGTCCTACTGAAGCTTTCTTT. The rearrangement uses TRBV7-9 and TRBJ1-1; D unresolved. CDR1 and CDR2 (germline): SEHNR, FQNEAQ (reference sequence). Trimming removed 5 bases from V and 5 bases from J, with 12 bases in between. The CDR3 consists of 13 residues.

This clonotype came up many times. J is TRBJ2-2 and V is TRBV2, with 7 bases that match TRBD2. CDR3 length: 16 residues. CDR1 is SNHLY, CDR2 FYNNEI, per germline. V shed 6 bases and J 4 bases; nucleotides not matched to a gene: 11. CDR3 protein: CASSQPPAGATGELFF. The CDR3 DNA reads as TGTGCCAGCAGCCAACCGCCGGCGGGAGCCACCGGGGAGCTGTTTTTT.

This clonotype was found many times. The rearrangement links TRBV20-1 to TRBJ2-1, with 12 bases aligning to TRBD2. Germline V gene lookup returns CDR1 DFQATT and CDR2 SNEGSKA (reference sequence). CDR3 size: 18 residues. V was clipped by 1 base and J by 0 bases; unmatched bases: 7. The CDR3 DNA follows: TGCAGTGCTAGAGGACTAGCGGGAGTCCTCAGCTCCTACAATGAGCAGTTCTTC. As protein: CSARGLAGVLSSYNEQFF.

In its sample, this clonotype was seen many times. This chain uses TRBV6-2 or TRBV6-3 with TRBJ1-2; the D is unclear. V was trimmed by 2 bases and J by 2 bases, leaving 3 bases between them. Per the germline V gene, CDR1 is MNHEY and CDR2 is SVGEGT. The CDR3 is 12 amino acids. The CDR3 reads CASSYGNYGYTF. The CDR3 DNA reads TGTGCCAGCAGTTACGGGAACTATGGCTACACCTTC.

This clonotype was detected ten times or more. The V call is TRBV19, the J call TRBJ2-7; 9 nucleotides match TRBD1. The germline gives CDR1 LNHDA, CDR2 SQIVND (reference sequence). After removal of 4 bases from V and 2 bases from J, the junction contained 6 bases not matched to a gene. The length of the CDR3 is 15 residues. The CDR3 spells CASSTGTGFTYEQYF. In DNA, the CDR3 is TGTGCCAGTAGTACCGGGACAGGGTTTACCTACGAGCAGTACTTC.

The chain uses TRBV10-3 and TRBJ2-3; 7 nucleotides align to TRBD1. Trimming at V came to 6 bases and at J to 7 bases, leaving 13 bases not matched to a gene. Germline-derived CDR1 and CDR2 are ENHRY and SYGVKD. CDR3 length: 15 amino acids. This CDR3 reads CAIREQGTNQNTQYF. The CDR3 nucleotides are TGTGCCATCAGGGAACAGGGGACCAACCAAAATACGCAGTATTTT.

This clonotype was recorded at least ten times. This chain uses TRBV12-5 with TRBJ1-5, with TRBD1 as a possible D gene (6 bases). This CDR3 has 16 amino acids. Germline V gene lookup returns CDR1 LGHNT and CDR2 FRNRAP. Trimming took 4 bases from V and 7 from J, leaving 20 bases between them. The CDR3 coding sequence is TGTGCTAGTGGTTCGAGCATCCAGGGGAGGGACCAGCCCCAGCATTTT. Amino acid sequence: CASGSSIQGRDQPQHF.

Concerning this clonotype itself: This may come from a read error, since a much larger clone is one base off. This chain links TRBV4-1 with TRBJ2-7; D gene ambiguous. Germline loops: CDR1 MGHRA, CDR2 YSYEKL. The CDR3 has 15 amino acids. The chain's CDR3 is CVSSQVYPTTYEQYF. The CDR3 DNA reads TGCGTCAGCAGCCAAGTGTATCCAACAACCTACGAGCAGTACTTC.

Points on this clonotype: A single base separates this from a much larger clone, so it may be a read error. This chain joins TRBV29-1 and TRBJ2-5; no clear D. The germline CDR1 and CDR2 sequences are SQVTM and ANQGSEA. This CDR3 is 11 amino acids long. The CDR3 DNA is TGCGGCATATGGCGACAAGAGACCCAGTACTTC. Residues: CGIWRQETQYF.

The chain recombines TRBV12-3 or TRBV12-4 with TRBJ2-2; no definite D call. The CDR3 covers 15 residues. V lost 2 bases and J 1 base, leaving 8 bases between the germline ends. The CDR3 coding sequence is TGTGCCAGCAGTTTAAACAGCCTGAACACCGGGGAGCTGTTTTTT. Protein sequence: CASSLNSLNTGELFF.